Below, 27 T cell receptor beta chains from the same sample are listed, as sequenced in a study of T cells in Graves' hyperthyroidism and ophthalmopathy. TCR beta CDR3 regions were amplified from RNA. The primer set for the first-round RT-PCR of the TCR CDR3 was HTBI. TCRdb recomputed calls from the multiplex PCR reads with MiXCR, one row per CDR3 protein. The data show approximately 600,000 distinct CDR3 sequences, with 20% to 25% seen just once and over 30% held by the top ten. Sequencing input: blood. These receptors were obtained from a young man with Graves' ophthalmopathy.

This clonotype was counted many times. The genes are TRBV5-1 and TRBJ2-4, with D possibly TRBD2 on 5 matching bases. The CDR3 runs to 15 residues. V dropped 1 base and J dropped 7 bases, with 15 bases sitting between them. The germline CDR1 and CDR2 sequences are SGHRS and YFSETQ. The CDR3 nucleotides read TGCGCCAGCAGCTTGTACGGAATGAGAGGGAACATTCAGTACTTC. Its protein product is CASSLYGMRGNIQYF.

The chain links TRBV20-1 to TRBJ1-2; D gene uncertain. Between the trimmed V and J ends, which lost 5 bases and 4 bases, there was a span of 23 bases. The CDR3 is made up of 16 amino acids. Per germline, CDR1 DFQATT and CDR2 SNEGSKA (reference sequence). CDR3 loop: CSAPFREGLRAYGYTF. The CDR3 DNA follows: TGCAGTGCTCCCTTCCGGGAAGGACTTAGGGCCTATGGCTACACCTTC.

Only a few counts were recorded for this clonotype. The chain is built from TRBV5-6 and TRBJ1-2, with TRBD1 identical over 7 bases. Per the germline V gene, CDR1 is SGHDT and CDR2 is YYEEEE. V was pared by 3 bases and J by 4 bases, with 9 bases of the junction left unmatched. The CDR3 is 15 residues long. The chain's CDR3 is CASSSDRRSSYGYTF. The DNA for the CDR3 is TGTGCCAGCAGCTCGGACAGGAGGTCCTCCTATGGCTACACCTTC.

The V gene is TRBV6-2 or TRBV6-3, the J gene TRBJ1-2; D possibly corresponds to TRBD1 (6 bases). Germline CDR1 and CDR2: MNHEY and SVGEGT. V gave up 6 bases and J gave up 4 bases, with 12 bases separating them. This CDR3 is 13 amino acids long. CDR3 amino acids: CASSTGTFYGYTF. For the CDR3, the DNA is TGTGCCAGCAGCACAGGGACCTTCTATGGCTACACCTTC.

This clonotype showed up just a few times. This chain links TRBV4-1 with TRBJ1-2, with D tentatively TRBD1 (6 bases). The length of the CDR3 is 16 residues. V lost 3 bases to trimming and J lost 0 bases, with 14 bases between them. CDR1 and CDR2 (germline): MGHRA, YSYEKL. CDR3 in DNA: TGCGCCAGCAGCCATCCCGGGACACTAGCTAACTATGGCTACACCTTC. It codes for CASSHPGTLANYGYTF.

The CDR3: CASNEGRQNTEAFF. The CDR3 nucleotides are TGTGCCAGCAACGAGGGACGGCAGAACACTGAAGCTTTCTTT. The chain links TRBV9 to TRBJ1-1; TRBD1 might be the D (5 bases). V was shortened by 6 bases and J by 1 base, with 13 bases between the two germline ends. CDR3 length: 14 residues. Germline CDR1 is SGDLS and CDR2 is YYNGEE.

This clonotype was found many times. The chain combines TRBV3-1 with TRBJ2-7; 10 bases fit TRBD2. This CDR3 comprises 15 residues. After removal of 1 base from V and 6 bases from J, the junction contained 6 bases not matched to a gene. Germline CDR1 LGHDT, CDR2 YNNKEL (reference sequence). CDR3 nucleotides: TGTGCCAGCAGCCAAGGGACTAGCGGCTTTTTCGAGCAGTACTTC. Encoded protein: CASSQGTSGFFEQYF.

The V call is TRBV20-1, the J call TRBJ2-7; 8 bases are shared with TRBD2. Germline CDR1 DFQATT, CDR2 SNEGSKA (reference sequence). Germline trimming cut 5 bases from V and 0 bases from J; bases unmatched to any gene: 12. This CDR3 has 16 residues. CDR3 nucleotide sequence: TGCAGTGCTCCCAGGGCCGGGACTAGAAGCTCCTACGAGCAGTACTTC. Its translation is CSAPRAGTRSSYEQYF.

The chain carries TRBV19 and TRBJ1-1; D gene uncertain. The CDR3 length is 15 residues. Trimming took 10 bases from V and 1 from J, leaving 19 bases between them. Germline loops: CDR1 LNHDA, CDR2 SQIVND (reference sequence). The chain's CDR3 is CANPARGLENTEAFF. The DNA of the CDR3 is TGTGCCAACCCAGCCCGCGGGCTGGAGAACACTGAAGCTTTCTTT. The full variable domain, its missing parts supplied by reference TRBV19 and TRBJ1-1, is DGGITQSPKYLFRKEGQNVTLSCEQNLNHDAMYWYRQDPGQGLRLIYYSQIVNDFQKGDIAEGYSVSREKKESFPLTVTSAQKNPTAFYLCANPARGLENTEAFFGQGTRLTVV.

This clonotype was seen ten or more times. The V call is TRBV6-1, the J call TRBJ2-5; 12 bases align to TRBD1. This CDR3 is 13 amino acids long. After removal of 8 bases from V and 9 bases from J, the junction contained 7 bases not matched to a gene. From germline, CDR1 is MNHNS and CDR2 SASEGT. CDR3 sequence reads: CASRPGQGAAQYF. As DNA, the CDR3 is TGTGCCAGCCGGCCGGGACAGGGGGCCGCCCAGTACTTC.

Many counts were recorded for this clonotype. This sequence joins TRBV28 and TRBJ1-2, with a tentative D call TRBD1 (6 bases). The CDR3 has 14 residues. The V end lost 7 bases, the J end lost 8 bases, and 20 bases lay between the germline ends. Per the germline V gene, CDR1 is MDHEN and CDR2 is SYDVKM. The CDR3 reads CASTLGTSARGYTF. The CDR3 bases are TGTGCCAGCACCTTAGGGACATCCGCCAGGGGCTACACCTTC.

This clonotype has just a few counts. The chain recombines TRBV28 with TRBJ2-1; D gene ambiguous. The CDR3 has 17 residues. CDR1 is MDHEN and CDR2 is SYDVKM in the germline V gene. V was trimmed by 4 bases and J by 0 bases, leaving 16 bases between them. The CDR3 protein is CASSSPYEVRSYNEQFF. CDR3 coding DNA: TGTGCCAGCAGTTCACCTTACGAAGTCCGCTCCTACAATGAGCAGTTCTTC.

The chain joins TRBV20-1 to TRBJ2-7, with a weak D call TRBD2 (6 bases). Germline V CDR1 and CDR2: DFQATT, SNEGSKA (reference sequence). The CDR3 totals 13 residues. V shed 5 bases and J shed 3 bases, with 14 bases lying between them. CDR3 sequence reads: CSAGGRAGYEQYF. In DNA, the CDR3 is TGCAGTGCTGGAGGGCGGGCAGGCTACGAGCAGTACTTC.

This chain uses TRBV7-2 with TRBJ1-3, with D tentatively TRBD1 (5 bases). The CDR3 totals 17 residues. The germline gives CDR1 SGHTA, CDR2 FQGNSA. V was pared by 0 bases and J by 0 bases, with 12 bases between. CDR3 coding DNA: TGTGCCAGCAGCTTAGCGTTGAGGGGCGGCTCTGGAAACACCATATATTTT. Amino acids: CASSLALRGGSGNTIYF. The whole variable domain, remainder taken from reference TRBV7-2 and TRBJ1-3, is GAGVSQSPSNKVTEKGKDVELRCDPISGHTALYWYRQSLGQGLEFLIYFQGNSAPDKSGLPSDRFSAERTGGSVSTLTIQRTQQEDSAVYLCASSLALRGGSGNTIYFGEGSWLTVV.

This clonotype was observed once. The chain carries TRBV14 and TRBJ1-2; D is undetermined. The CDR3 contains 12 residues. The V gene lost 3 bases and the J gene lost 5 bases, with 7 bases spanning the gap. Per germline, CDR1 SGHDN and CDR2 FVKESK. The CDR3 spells CASSQLGYGYTF. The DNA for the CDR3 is TGTGCCAGCAGCCAGTTAGGGTATGGCTACACCTTC. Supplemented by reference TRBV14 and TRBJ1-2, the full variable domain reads EAGVTQFPSHSVIEKGQTVTLRCDPISGHDNLYWYRRVMGKEIKFLLHFVKESKQDESGMPNNRFLAERTGGTYSTLKVQPAELEDSGVYFCASSQLGYGYTFGSGTRLTVV.

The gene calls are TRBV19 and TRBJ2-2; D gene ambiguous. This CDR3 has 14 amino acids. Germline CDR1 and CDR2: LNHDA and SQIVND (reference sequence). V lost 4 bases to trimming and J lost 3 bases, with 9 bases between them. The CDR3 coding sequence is TGTGCCAGTAGTAACCAAATGGACACCGGGGAGCTGTTTTTT. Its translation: CASSNQMDTGELFF.

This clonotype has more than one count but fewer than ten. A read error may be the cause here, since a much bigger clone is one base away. CDR3 in amino acids: CSGSRDMNIEAFF. CDR3 coding DNA: TGCAGTGGTAGCAGGGACATGAACATTGAAGCTTTCTTT. This chain uses TRBV20-1 with TRBJ1-1, with D maybe TRBD1 (6 bases). The germline V gene encodes CDR1 DFQATT and CDR2 SNEGSKA (reference sequence). The CDR3 runs to 13 residues.

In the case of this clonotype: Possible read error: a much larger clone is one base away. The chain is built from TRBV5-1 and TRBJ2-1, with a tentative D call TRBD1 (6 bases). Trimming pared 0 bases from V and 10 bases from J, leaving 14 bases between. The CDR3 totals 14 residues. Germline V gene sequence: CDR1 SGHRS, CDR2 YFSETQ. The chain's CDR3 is CASSLEGHTYEQFF. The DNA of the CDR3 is TGCGCCAGCAGCTTGGAGGGACACACCTACGAGCAGTTCTTC.

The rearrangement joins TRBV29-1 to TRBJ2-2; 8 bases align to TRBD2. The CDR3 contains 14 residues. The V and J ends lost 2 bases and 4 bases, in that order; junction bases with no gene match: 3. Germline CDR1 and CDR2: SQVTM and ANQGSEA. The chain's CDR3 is CSVEKRETTGELFF. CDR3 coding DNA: TGCAGCGTTGAAAAGCGGGAGACCACCGGGGAGCTGTTTTTT.

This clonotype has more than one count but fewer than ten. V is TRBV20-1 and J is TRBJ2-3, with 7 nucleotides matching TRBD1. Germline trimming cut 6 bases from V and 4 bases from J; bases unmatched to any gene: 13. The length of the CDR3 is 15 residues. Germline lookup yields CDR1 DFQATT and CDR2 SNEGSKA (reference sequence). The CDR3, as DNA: TGCAGTGCGAGGGATGCGGACAGGTCGGCAGATACGCAGTATTTT. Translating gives CSARDADRSADTQYF.

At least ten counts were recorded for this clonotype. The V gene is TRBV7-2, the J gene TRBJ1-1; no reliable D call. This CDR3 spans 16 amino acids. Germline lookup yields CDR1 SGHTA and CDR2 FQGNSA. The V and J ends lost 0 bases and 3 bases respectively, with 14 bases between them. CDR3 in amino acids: CASSLAFGIGDTEAFF. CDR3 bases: TGTGCCAGCAGCTTAGCCTTCGGTATCGGGGACACTGAAGCTTTCTTT.

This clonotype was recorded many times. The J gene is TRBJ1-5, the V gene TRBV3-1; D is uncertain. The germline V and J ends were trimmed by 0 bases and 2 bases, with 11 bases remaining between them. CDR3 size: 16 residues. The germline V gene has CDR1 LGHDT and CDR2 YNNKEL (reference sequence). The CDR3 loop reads CASSQDQGLGNQPQHF. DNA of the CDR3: TGTGCCAGCAGCCAAGATCAAGGATTGGGCAATCAGCCCCAGCATTTT.

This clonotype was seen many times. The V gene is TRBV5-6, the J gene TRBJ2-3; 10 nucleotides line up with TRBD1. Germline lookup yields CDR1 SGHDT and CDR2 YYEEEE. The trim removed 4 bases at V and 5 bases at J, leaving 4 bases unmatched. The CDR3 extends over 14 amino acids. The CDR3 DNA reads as TGTGCCAGCAGCGTGGGACAGGGGTTAGATACGCAGTATTTT. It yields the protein CASSVGQGLDTQYF.

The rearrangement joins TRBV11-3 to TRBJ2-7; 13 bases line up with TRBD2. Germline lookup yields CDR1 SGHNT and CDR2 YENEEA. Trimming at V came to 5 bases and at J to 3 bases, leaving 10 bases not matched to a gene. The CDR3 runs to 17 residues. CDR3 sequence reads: CASSPTLAGGIHYEQYF. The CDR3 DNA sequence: TGTGCCAGCAGCCCAACACTAGCGGGAGGGATACACTACGAGCAGTACTTC.

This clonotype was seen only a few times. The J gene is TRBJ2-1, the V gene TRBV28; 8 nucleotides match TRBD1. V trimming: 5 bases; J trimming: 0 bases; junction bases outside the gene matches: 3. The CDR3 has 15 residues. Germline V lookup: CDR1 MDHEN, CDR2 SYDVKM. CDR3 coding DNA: TGTGCCAGCAGTGGACAGGGAGACTCCTACAATGAGCAGTTCTTC. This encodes CASSGQGDSYNEQFF.

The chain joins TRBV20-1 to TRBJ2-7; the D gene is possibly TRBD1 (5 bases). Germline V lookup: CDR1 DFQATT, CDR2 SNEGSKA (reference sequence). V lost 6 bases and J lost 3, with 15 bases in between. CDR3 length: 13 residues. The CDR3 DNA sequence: TGCAGTGCCCCCAGGCAGGGTTTCTACGAGCAGTACTTC. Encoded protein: CSAPRQGFYEQYF.

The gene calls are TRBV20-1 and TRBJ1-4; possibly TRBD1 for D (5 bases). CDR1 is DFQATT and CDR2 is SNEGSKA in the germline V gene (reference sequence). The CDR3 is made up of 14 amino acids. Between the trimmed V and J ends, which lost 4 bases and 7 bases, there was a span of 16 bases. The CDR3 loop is CSATLRDVSEKLFF. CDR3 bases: TGCAGTGCTACCCTCAGGGACGTTAGTGAAAAACTGTTTTTT.